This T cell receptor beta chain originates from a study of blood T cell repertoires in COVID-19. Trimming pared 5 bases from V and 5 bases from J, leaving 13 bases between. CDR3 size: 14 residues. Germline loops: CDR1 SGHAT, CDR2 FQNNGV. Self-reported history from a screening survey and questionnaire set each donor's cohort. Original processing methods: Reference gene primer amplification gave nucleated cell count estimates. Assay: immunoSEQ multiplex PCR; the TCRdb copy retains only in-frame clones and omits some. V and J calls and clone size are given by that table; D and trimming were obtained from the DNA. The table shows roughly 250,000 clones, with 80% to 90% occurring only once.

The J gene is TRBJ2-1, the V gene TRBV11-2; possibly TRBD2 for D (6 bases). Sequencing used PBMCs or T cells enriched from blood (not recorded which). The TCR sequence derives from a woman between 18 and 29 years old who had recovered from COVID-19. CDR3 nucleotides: TGTGCCAGCAGCCGGGGGAGCTTTGACAATGAGCAGTTCTTC. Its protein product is CASSRGSFDNEQFF.